This T cell receptor beta chain was observed in a study of regulatory and conventional T cells in RAG deficiency. Study outcomes and limitations: Patient subsets had shorter CDR3s; Omenn Treg-Tconv overlap exceeded 90%. These Omenn syndrome Treg sorts may hold peripherally activated cells instead. Shannon entropy was markedly lower and Simpson indices higher in RAG-deficient patients than control T-cell subsets.

TCRdb keeps only in-frame clones here, not all; method: immunoSEQ multiplex PCR. The table shows roughly 32,000 clones, with 96% occurring only once. Blood CD4+ CD25-low CD127-high conventional T cells supplied the genomic DNA template. Details on this clone: Its matching antigen is unknown.

This CDR3 is built from 13 residues. CDR1 and CDR2 (germline): SNHLY, FYNNEI. Trimming cost V 5 bases and J 9 bases, with 13 bases left between them. These data also formed part of another study, on regulatory T cells. That publication notes: The primer mix had 52 TRBV and 13 TRBJ primers.

The specimen was CD25- CD4+ T cells sorted from blood. The clonotype comes from a human donor in good health. The chain joins TRBV2 to TRBJ2-2; a weak D match, TRBD1 (6 bases). The CDR3 is CASSQQGSRELFF. For the CDR3, the DNA is TGTGCCAGCAGTCAACAGGGATCAAGGGAGCTGTTTTTT.